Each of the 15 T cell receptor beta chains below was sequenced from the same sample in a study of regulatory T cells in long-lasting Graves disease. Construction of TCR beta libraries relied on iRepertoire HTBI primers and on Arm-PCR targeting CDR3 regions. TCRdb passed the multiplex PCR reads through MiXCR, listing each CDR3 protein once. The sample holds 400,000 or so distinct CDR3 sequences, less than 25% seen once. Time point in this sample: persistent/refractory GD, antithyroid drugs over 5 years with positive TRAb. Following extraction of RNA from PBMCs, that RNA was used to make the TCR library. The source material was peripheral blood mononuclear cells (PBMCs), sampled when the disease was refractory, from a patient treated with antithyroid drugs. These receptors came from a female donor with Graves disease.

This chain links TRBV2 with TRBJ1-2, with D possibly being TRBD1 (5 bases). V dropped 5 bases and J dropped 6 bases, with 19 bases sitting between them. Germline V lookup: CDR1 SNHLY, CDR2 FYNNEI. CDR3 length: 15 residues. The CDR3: CASSFPQGLSDGYTF. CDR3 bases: TGTGCCAGCAGTTTTCCGCAGGGCTTGTCTGATGGCTACACCTTC.

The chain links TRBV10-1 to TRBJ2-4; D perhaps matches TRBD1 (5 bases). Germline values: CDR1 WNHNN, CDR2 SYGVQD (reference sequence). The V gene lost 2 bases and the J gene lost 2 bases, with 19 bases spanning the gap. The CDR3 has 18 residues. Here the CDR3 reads CASSEAPLGVGSKNIQYF. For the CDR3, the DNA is TGCGCCAGCAGTGAGGCCCCTCTAGGGGTCGGGTCCAAAAACATTCAGTACTTC.

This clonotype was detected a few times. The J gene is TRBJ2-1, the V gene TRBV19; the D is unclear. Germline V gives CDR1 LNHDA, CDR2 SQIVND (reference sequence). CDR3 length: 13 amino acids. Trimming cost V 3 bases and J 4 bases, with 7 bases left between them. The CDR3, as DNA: TGTGCCAGTAGTATTCCCGGTTACAATGAGCAGTTCTTC. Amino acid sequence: CASSIPGYNEQFF.

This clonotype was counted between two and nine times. This CDR3 is CASRGWTGGEDYGYTF. Here the CDR3 DNA reads TGTGCCAGCAGAGGGTGGACAGGGGGCGAAGACTATGGCTACACCTTC. The gene calls are TRBV6-1 and TRBJ1-2; 11 bases are shared with TRBD1. Trimming took 6 bases from V and 3 from J; bases not matched to a gene: 9. This CDR3 has 16 residues. Germline CDR1 is MNHNS and CDR2 is SASEGT.

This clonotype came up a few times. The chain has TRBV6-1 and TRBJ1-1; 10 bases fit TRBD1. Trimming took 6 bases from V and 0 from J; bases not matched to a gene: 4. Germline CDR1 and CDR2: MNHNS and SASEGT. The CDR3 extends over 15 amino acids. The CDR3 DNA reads TGTGCCAGCAGGACAGGGGGCTCGATGAACACTGAAGCTTTCTTT. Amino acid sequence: CASRTGGSMNTEAFF.

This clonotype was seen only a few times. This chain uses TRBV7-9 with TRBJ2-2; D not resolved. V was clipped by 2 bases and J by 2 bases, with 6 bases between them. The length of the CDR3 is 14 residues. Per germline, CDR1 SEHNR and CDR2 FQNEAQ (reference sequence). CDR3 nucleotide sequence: TGTGCCAGCAGCTTACAGGTCAACACCGGGGAGCTGTTTTTT. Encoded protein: CASSLQVNTGELFF.

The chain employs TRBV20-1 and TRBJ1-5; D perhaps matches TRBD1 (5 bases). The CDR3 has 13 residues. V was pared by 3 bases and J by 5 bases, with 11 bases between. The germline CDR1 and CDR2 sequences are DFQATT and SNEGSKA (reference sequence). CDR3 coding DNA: TGCAGTGCTAGGGTCAGGGATCATCAGCCCCAGCATTTT. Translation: CSARVRDHQPQHF.

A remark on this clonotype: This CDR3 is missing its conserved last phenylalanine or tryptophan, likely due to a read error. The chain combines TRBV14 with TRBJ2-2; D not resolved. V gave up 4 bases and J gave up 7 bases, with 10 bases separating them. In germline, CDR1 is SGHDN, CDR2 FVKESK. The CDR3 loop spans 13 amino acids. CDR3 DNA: TGTGCCAGCAGCCGAAACACTGGCGGGGAGCTGTTTCTT. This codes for CASSRNTGGELFL.

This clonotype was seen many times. CDR3 bases: TGTGCCATCAGTGTGTTCGATTGGGAGACCCAGTACTTC. Protein sequence: CAISVFDWETQYF. J is TRBJ2-5 and V is TRBV10-3; no clear D gene. Trimming cost V 4 bases and J 5 bases, with 11 bases left between them. Germline CDR1 is ENHRY and CDR2 is SYGVKD. This CDR3 has 13 residues.

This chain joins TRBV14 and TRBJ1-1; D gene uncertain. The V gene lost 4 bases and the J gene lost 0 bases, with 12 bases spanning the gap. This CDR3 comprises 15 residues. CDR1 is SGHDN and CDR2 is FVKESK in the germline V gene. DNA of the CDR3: TGTGCCAGCAGCCCGTCGGATGGTTTGAACACTGAAGCTTTCTTT. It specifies CASSPSDGLNTEAFF. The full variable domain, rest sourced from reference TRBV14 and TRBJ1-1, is EAGVTQFPSHSVIEKGQTVTLRCDPISGHDNLYWYRRVMGKEIKFLLHFVKESKQDESGMPNNRFLAERTGGTYSTLKVQPAELEDSGVYFCASSPSDGLNTEAFFGQGTRLTVV.

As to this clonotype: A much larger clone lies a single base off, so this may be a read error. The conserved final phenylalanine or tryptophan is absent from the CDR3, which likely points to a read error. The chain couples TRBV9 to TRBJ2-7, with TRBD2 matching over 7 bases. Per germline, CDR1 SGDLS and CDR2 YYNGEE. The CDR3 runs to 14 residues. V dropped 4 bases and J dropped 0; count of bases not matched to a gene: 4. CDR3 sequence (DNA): TGTGCCAGCAGCACCGGGACTAACTCCTACGAGCAGTACCTC. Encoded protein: CASSTGTNSYEQYL.

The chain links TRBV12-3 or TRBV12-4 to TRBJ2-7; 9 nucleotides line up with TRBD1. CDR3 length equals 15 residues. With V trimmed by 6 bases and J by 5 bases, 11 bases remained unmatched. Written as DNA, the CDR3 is TGTGCCAGCAGCCCCCGAGGACAGGGGAGACACGAGCAGTACTTC. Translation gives CASSPRGQGRHEQYF.

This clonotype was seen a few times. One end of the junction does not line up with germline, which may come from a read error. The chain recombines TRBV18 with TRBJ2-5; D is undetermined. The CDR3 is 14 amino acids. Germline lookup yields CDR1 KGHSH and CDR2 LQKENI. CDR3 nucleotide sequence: TGTGTCAGCTCTGAGTCGGGTGCCCAAGAGACCCAGTACTTC. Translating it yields CVSSESGAQETQYF. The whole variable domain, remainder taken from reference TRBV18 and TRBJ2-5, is NAGVMQNPRHLVRRRGQEARLRCSPMKGHSHVYWYRQLPEEGLKFMVYLQKENIIDESGMPKERFSAEFPKEGPSILRIQQVVRGDSAAYFCVSSESGAQETQYFGPGTRLLVL.

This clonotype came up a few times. In nucleotides, the CDR3 is TGTGCCATCAGTGAGTCCGGGAGGAACATTCAGTACTTC. Encoded protein: CAISESGRNIQYF. The V and J genes are TRBV10-3 and TRBJ2-4; 7 bases are a match to TRBD2. V trimming: 0 bases; J trimming: 7 bases; junction bases outside the gene matches: 0. Per the germline V gene, CDR1 is ENHRY and CDR2 is SYGVKD. The CDR3 sequence is 13 residues long.

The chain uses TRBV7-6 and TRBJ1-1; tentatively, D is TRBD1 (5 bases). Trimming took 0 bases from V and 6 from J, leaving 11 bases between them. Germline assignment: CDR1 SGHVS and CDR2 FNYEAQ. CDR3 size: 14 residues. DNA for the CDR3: TGTGCCAGCAGCTTAGCCAGGGAGGGTTCTGAAGCTTTCTTT. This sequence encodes CASSLAREGSEAFF.